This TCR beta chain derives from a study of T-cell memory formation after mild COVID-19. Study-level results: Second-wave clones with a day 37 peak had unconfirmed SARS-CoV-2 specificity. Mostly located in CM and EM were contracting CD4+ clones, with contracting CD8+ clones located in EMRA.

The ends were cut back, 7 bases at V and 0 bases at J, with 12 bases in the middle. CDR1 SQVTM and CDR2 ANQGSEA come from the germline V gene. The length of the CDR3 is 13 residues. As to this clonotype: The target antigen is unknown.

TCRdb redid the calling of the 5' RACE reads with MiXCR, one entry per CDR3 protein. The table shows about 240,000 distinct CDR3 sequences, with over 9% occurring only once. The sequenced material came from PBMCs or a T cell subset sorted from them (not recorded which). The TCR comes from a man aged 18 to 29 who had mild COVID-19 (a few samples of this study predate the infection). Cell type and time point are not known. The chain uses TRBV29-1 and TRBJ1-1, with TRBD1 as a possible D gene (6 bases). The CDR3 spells CSGGGQMNTEAFF. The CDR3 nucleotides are TGCAGCGGGGGAGGACAGATGAACACTGAAGCTTTCTTT.